These 30 T cell receptor beta chains were sequenced from one sample in a study of blood T cell repertoires in COVID-19. Sequencing used immunoSEQ multiplex PCR; TCRdb keeps in-frame clones, though not all of them. The sample yields 250,000 to 350,000 clones, approximately 84% seen once. Sample: peripheral blood. The receptors here all came from a woman aged 25-40 years who had recovered from COVID-19.

This chain uses TRBV3-1 (or the pseudogene TRBV3-2) with TRBJ2-1, with TRBD2 matching over 8 bases. Germline-derived CDR1 and CDR2 are LGHDT and YNNKEL (reference sequence). CDR3 length: 15 residues. V shed 1 base and J 3 bases; nucleotides not matched to a gene: 2. CDR3 sequence: CASSQAGGIYNEQFF. DNA for the CDR3: TGTGCCAGCAGCCAAGCGGGAGGGATCTACAATGAGCAGTTCTTC.

The rearrangement uses TRBV27 and TRBJ1-2; 9 nucleotides match TRBD1. Germline CDR1 reads MNHEY; CDR2 reads SMNVEV (reference sequence). CDR3 length: 16 residues. The trim removed 0 bases at V and 8 bases at J, leaving 10 bases unmatched. CDR3 loop: CASSLSATGGIEGYTF. CDR3 nucleotide sequence: TGTGCCAGCAGTTTATCGGCGACAGGGGGAATAGAAGGCTACACCTTC.

V is TRBV19 and J is TRBJ1-3; possibly TRBD1 for D (6 bases). The germline CDR1 and CDR2 sequences are LNHDA and SQIVND (reference sequence). The CDR3 has 14 residues. V lost 6 bases and J lost 2, with 11 bases in between. This CDR3 is CASRAGATGNTIYF. CDR3 coding DNA: TGTGCCAGTAGGGCGGGGGCGACTGGAAACACCATATATTTT. The full variable domain, with the rest looked up from reference TRBV19 and TRBJ1-3, is DGGITQSPKYLFRKEGQNVTLSCEQNLNHDAMYWYRQDPGQGLRLIYYSQIVNDFQKGDIAEGYSVSREKKESFPLTVTSAQKNPTAFYLCASRAGATGNTIYFGEGSWLTVV.

The chain recombines TRBV28 with TRBJ1-5, with 9 bases fitting TRBD1. J gave up 13 bases and V 3 bases, and 4 bases lay outside the gene matches. This CDR3 region has 12 residues. Germline V gene sequence: CDR1 MDHEN, CDR2 SYDVKM. CDR3 sequence: CASSLVTGGQHF. The DNA for the CDR3 is TGTGCCAGCAGTTTGGTGACAGGGGGGCAGCATTTT.

The CDR3 nucleotides read TGTGCCAGCAGTTACCCCTCTAGCGGGAAGTACAATGAGCAGTTCTTC. Translation gives CASSYPSSGKYNEQFF. The chain carries TRBV6-2 or TRBV6-3 and TRBJ2-1, with 9 positions matching TRBD2. Germline CDR1 MNHEY, CDR2 SVGEGT. CDR3 size: 16 residues. The V gene end was trimmed by 2 bases and the J gene end by 4 bases; junction bases not matched to a gene: 6.

This clone has more than one count but fewer than ten. The CDR3 protein is CAISEPAGGKGGGNSPLHF. Written as DNA, the CDR3 is TGTGCCATCAGTGAGCCGGCGGGAGGGAAAGGAGGGGGCAATTCACCCCTCCACTTT. J is TRBJ1-6 and V is TRBV10-3; 7 bases are a match to TRBD1. CDR3 length: 19 amino acids. The germline CDR1 and CDR2 sequences are ENHRY and SYGVKD. The J segment lost 7 bases and the V segment lost 2 bases, leaving 17 bases of the junction unmatched.

CDR3 in DNA: TGTGCCATCAGTCCGGGACAGAAGAATTCACCCCTCCACTTT. Translation gives CAISPGQKNSPLHF. The V and J genes are TRBV10-3 and TRBJ1-6, with 7 bases aligning to TRBD1. This CDR3 comprises 14 residues. V dropped 5 bases and J dropped 7; count of bases not matched to a gene: 5. CDR1 ENHRY and CDR2 SYGVKD come from the germline V gene.

The chain employs TRBV2 and TRBJ1-6; 8 bases are a match to TRBD1. This CDR3 is 16 amino acids long. Germline lookup yields CDR1 SNHLY and CDR2 FYNNEI. The ends lost 6 bases at V and 7 bases at J; junction bases unmatched: 11. As DNA, the CDR3 is TGTGCCAGCAGGGATACCGGGACAGGTTTGAATTCACCCCTCCACTTT. This sequence encodes CASRDTGTGLNSPLHF.

V and J are TRBV19 and TRBJ2-7, with a possible D match to TRBD1 (5 bases). The germline gives CDR1 LNHDA, CDR2 SQIVND (reference sequence). CDR3 length equals 13 residues. V was clipped by 7 bases and J by 2 bases, with 12 bases between them. CDR3 loop: CASKRQGTYEQYF. The CDR3, as DNA: TGTGCCAGTAAACGGCAGGGAACCTACGAGCAGTACTTC.

The V and J genes are TRBV3-1 (or the pseudogene TRBV3-2) and TRBJ2-7; tentative D call: TRBD1 (6 bases). Trimming removed 6 bases from V and 4 bases from J, with 13 bases in between. Germline assignment: CDR1 LGHDT and CDR2 YNNKEL (reference sequence). There are 13 residues in the CDR3. The CDR3 DNA is TGTGCCAGCAGGTCCAAGACAGGTTACGAGCAGTACTTC. Translating gives CASRSKTGYEQYF.

The chain couples TRBV30 to TRBJ2-3, with 9 positions matching TRBD2. The trim removed 4 bases at V and 6 bases at J, leaving 32 bases unmatched. Germline values: CDR1 GTSNPN, CDR2 SVGIG (reference sequence). CDR3 length: 22 residues. The CDR3 region is CAWKGTFRPLAGMVLRGDTQYF. As DNA, the CDR3 is TGTGCCTGGAAGGGAACATTCAGGCCGCTAGCGGGAATGGTGTTGAGGGGGGATACGCAGTATTTT.

The chain employs TRBV6-5 and TRBJ1-3, with D unclear. This CDR3 is 12 amino acids long. Deletions cut 10 bases from V and 4 bases from J, with 11 bases between. Germline V gene sequence: CDR1 MNHEY, CDR2 SVGAGI. CDR3 protein: CATGSGGNTIYF. CDR3 bases: TGTGCCACCGGGAGCGGGGGAAACACCATATATTTT.

Here the CDR3 reads CASSYAGGGQNQPQHF. CDR3 coding DNA: TGTGCCAGCAGCTACGCGGGGGGGGGACAGAATCAGCCCCAGCATTTT. V is TRBV5-4 and J is TRBJ1-5, with 7 bases lining up with TRBD1. The junction had 10 bases not matched to a gene; V was cut back by 3 bases and J by 4 bases. The CDR3 length is 16 residues. Germline CDR1 reads SGHNT; CDR2 reads YYREEE (reference sequence).

The V call is TRBV29-1, the J call TRBJ2-3; TRBD1 agrees at 7 bases. Germline-derived CDR1 and CDR2 are SQVTM and ANQGSEA. The CDR3 is 15 amino acids. Losses at the gene ends were 3 bases for V and 0 bases for J; bases not matched to a gene: 6. In nucleotides, the CDR3 is TGCAGCGTTGAGACAGGGTTACGTAGCACAGATACGCAGTATTTT. It specifies CSVETGLRSTDTQYF.

This chain joins TRBV6-2 or TRBV6-3 and TRBJ1-5; D is undetermined. The germline V and J ends were trimmed by 6 bases and 8 bases, with 23 bases remaining between them. The CDR3 is made up of 16 amino acids. Germline CDR1 and CDR2: MNHEY and SVGEGT. CDR3 nucleotides: TGTGCCAGCAGCCCTCGGAAGGTGAGGGTTAGGGAGCCCCAGCATTTT. Protein: CASSPRKVRVREPQHF.

The chain uses TRBV27 and TRBJ1-2, with a tentative D call TRBD1 (5 bases). The CDR3 is made up of 15 amino acids. Germline CDR1 and CDR2: MNHEY and SMNVEV (reference sequence). The ends were cut back, 6 bases at V and 1 base at J, with 15 bases in the middle. Written as DNA, the CDR3 is TGTGCCAGCAGCCCGATCGGGACTGGTAACTATGGCTACACCTTC. It codes for CASSPIGTGNYGYTF.

The V and J genes are TRBV18 and TRBJ1-1, with D possibly being TRBD1 (5 bases). V gave up 3 bases and J gave up 1 base, with 15 bases separating them. Germline V CDR1 and CDR2: KGHSH, LQKENI. This CDR3 region has 16 residues. The DNA of the CDR3 is TGTGCCAGCTCACCCGATCTTAGGGGCGCGAACACTGAAGCTTTCTTT. Amino acids: CASSPDLRGANTEAFF.

This chain uses TRBV28 with TRBJ1-2; TRBD1 matches 10 bases. Looked up from germline, CDR1 is MDHEN and CDR2 is SYDVKM. Trimming at V came to 3 bases and at J to 5 bases, leaving 6 bases not matched to a gene. The CDR3 spans 15 residues. The CDR3 here is CASSLPPGQGYGYTF. The CDR3, as DNA: TGTGCCAGCAGTTTGCCACCGGGACAGGGGTATGGCTACACCTTC.

The chain couples TRBV3-1 (or the pseudogene TRBV3-2) to TRBJ1-2, with unresolved D. This CDR3 spans 12 amino acids. The V gene lost 6 bases and the J gene lost 8 bases, with 13 bases spanning the gap. The germline V gene has CDR1 LGHDT and CDR2 YNNKEL (reference sequence). The CDR3 coding sequence is TGTGCCAGCAGAGGAGACTCCGGGGGCTACACCTTC. Translated: CASRGDSGGYTF.

The chain employs TRBV28 and TRBJ2-3, with a possible D match to TRBD2 (5 bases). There are 12 residues in the CDR3. Trimming pared 7 bases from V and 2 bases from J, leaving 7 bases between. Germline V gene lookup returns CDR1 MDHEN and CDR2 SYDVKM. The CDR3 sequence is CASIDYTDTQYF. The CDR3 DNA sequence: TGTGCCAGCATTGACTACACAGATACGCAGTATTTT.

This clone has a single count. The rearrangement uses TRBV19 and TRBJ1-1; the D is unclear. The germline V gene encodes CDR1 LNHDA and CDR2 SQIVND (reference sequence). The CDR3 contains 14 residues. V lost 7 bases and J 0 bases, leaving 12 bases between the germline ends. The CDR3 protein is CASMEGWVNTEAFF. The CDR3 nucleotides are TGTGCCAGTATGGAGGGCTGGGTGAACACTGAAGCTTTCTTT.

The chain combines TRBV6-5 with TRBJ2-5; perhaps TRBD1 as D (6 bases). CDR1 is MNHEY, CDR2 SVGAGI, per germline. CDR3 length: 15 residues. The V end was cut by 6 bases, the J end by 4 bases, with 18 bases between. The CDR3 spells CASRGTGIRGETQYF. Written as DNA, the CDR3 is TGTGCCAGCAGGGGCACAGGGATCCGGGGAGAGACCCAGTACTTC.

The chain joins TRBV5-8 to TRBJ1-2; D perhaps matches TRBD1 (6 bases). CDR1 and CDR2 from the germline V gene are SGHTS and YDEGEE. The length of the CDR3 is 15 residues. The V and J ends lost 2 bases and 4 bases respectively, with 15 bases between them. CDR3: CASSFFGGQAYGYTF. CDR3 nucleotide sequence: TGTGCCAGCAGCTTCTTCGGGGGGCAGGCCTATGGCTACACCTTC. Together with reference TRBV5-8 and TRBJ1-2, the CDR3 gives the full variable domain: EAGVTQSPTHLIKTRGQQATLRCSPISGHTSVYWYQQALGLGLQFLLWYDEGEERNRGNFPPRFSGRQFPNYSSELNVNALELEDSALYLCASSFFGGQAYGYTFGSGTRLTVV.

The chain couples TRBV27 to TRBJ2-1; maybe TRBD1 (6 bases). V was pared by 3 bases and J by 6 bases, with 9 bases between. There are 13 residues in the CDR3. The germline V gene has CDR1 MNHEY and CDR2 SMNVEV (reference sequence). The CDR3 spells CASSFYRANEQFF. CDR3 nucleotide sequence: TGTGCCAGCAGTTTCTACAGGGCCAATGAGCAGTTCTTC.

This rearrangement joins TRBV5-4 to TRBJ2-5, with D perhaps matching TRBD1 (5 bases). This CDR3 contains 16 residues. With 3 bases removed from V and 2 bases from J, the gap between germline ends came to 17 bases. Germline V gives CDR1 SGHNT, CDR2 YYREEE (reference sequence). The CDR3 nucleotides read TGTGCCAGCAGCTCCGTCGCGCAGGGTGGGCAAGAGACCCAGTACTTC. It translates to CASSSVAQGGQETQYF.

The chain couples TRBV19 to TRBJ2-2, with D perhaps TRBD2 (6 bases). This CDR3 is 13 amino acids long. Trimming left V 7 bases short and J 3 bases short, with 9 bases between. The germline V gene encodes CDR1 LNHDA and CDR2 SQIVND (reference sequence). CDR3 nucleotide sequence: TGTGCCAGTAAAAAGCGGGACACCGGGGAGCTGTTTTTT. Protein: CASKKRDTGELFF.

The CDR3 protein is CASSWGGRTDNEQFF. The CDR3 DNA reads as TGTGCCAGTAGTTGGGGGGGGAGAACCGACAATGAGCAGTTCTTC. The J gene is TRBJ2-1, the V gene TRBV19; 7 bases align to TRBD2. Germline CDR1 and CDR2: LNHDA and SQIVND (reference sequence). V was pared by 5 bases and J by 5 bases, with 9 bases of the junction left unmatched. The CDR3 has 15 residues.

This chain links TRBV11-2 with TRBJ2-7, with TRBD2 as a possible D gene (5 bases). The ends were cut back, 6 bases at V and 1 base at J, with 7 bases in the middle. Germline V CDR1 and CDR2: SGHAT, FQNNGV. CDR3 length equals 12 residues. CDR3 loop: CASRTGSYEQYF. The CDR3 coding sequence is TGTGCCAGCAGGACGGGGTCCTACGAGCAGTACTTC.

V gene TRBV5-1 combines with J gene TRBJ2-7; 8 bases line up with TRBD1. The CDR3 has 14 residues. The trim removed 2 bases at V and 6 bases at J, leaving 7 bases unmatched. From germline, CDR1 is SGHRS and CDR2 YFSETQ. The CDR3 sequence: CASSFITGGGEQYF. In DNA, the CDR3 is TGCGCCAGCAGCTTTATAACAGGGGGAGGCGAGCAGTACTTC.

The rearrangement joins TRBV7-2 to TRBJ2-1; 10 bases are shared with TRBD2. V lost 6 bases and J lost 9; bases outside the gene matches: 8. Germline V CDR1 and CDR2: SGHTA, FQGNSA. The CDR3 spans 14 residues. The CDR3 DNA sequence: TGTGCCAGCAGAAATCTAGCGGGAGTCAGTGAGCAGTTCTTC. It specifies CASRNLAGVSEQFF. Full variable domain (missing parts from reference TRBV7-2 and TRBJ2-1): GAGVSQSPSNKVTEKGKDVELRCDPISGHTALYWYRQSLGQGLEFLIYFQGNSAPDKSGLPSDRFSAERTGGSVSTLTIQRTQQEDSAVYLCASRNLAGVSEQFFGPGTRLTVL.